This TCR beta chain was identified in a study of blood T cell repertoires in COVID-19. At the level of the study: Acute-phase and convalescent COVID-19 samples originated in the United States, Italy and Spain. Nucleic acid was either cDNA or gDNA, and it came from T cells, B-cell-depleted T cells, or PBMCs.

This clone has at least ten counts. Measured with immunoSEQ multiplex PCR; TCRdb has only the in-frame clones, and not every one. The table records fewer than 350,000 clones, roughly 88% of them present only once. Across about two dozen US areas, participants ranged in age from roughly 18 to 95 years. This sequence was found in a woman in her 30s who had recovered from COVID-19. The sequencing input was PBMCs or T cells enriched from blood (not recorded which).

In nucleotides, the CDR3 is TGCGCCAGCAGCCTGTACAAGCGGGACATATACGAGCAGTACTTC. Protein: CASSLYKRDIYEQYF. V usage is TRBV5-1 and J usage is TRBJ2-7; tentative D call: TRBD2 (7 bases). This CDR3 region has 15 residues. V lost 4 bases and J 4 bases, leaving 18 bases between the germline ends. The V gene's germline CDR1 is SGHRS and CDR2 YFSETQ.